This T cell receptor (beta chain) emerged from a study of cytomegalovirus exposure and HLA in healthy donors. The study, taken as a whole, reports: The study had only CMV serostatus as immune exposure information. Cytomegalovirus status was reportedly diagnosed by the classifier with high sensitivity and specificity. Rarity held for most TCR sequences, but there were some public TCRs that occurred in many donors.

This clone was counted only a few times. No antigen is known for it. Other DNA variants within this sample encode the same CDR3. The CDR3 contains 16 residues. Germline CDR1 KGHSH, CDR2 LQKENI. V shed 6 bases and J 5 bases; nucleotides not matched to a gene: 9. This PCR relied on a set of 60 Vbeta primers and 13 Jbeta primers. In the authors' methods: Unique TCR beta chains totaled roughly 80 million in a later count, with approximately 11 million of them shared. Some clones are missing from TCRdb's copy, which holds only in-frame ones; the method was immunoSEQ multiplex PCR. V and J calls plus clone size are reproduced from that table; the DNA served to infer D and trimming. The sample gives a few hundred thousand clones, roughly 80% of which show up once; 2.9% is in the top ten.

Sequencing used PBMCs. This clonotype was obtained from a man aged 30 to 39 in good health and CMV-seronegative. The chain couples TRBV18 to TRBJ2-3; 12 bases line up with TRBD2. The CDR3 DNA sequence: TGTGCCAGCTCCCCTCTAGCGGGGGGGCTGGAAGATACGCAGTATTTT. Protein sequence: CASSPLAGGLEDTQYF.